This T cell receptor beta chain was sequenced for a study of response to subunit inactivated influenza vaccine. TCRdb processed the RT-PCR reads anew with MiXCR; each CDR3 protein has one entry. The sample lists 530,000 or so distinct CDR3 sequences; around 11% were seen once. Worth noting for this clonotype: Its cognate antigen is unknown.

Germline CDR1 SNHLY, CDR2 FYNNEI. V shed 3 bases and J shed 0 bases, with 10 bases lying between them. The CDR3 sequence is 15 residues long. Points from the study as a whole: Authors suggested that a seasonal influenza vaccination recruits few new T cells each time.

The clonotype comes from a man in his forties or fifties who received an inactivated influenza vaccine. The chain uses TRBV2 and TRBJ2-3; D gene ambiguous. The source was PBMCs from blood, collected on the day of vaccination. In DNA, the CDR3 is TGTGCCAGCAGTGAGGGATGGGGAAGCACAGATACGCAGTATTTT. Encoded protein: CASSEGWGSTDTQYF.